The 30 T cell receptor beta chains below all came from one sample that was sequenced in a study of blood T cell repertoires in COVID-19. Clones were read by immunoSEQ multiplex PCR, and TCRdb kept only the in-frame ones, dropping some. The sample consists of 250,000 to 350,000 clones, about 87% of them appearing once. Source material: PBMCs or T cells enriched from blood (not recorded which). The receptor set was obtained from a woman aged 18 to 35 who had recovered from COVID-19.

This clone was detected once. The chain recombines TRBV4-1 with TRBJ1-1, with a tentative D call TRBD1 (6 bases). CDR1 is MGHRA and CDR2 is YSYEKL in the germline V gene. V gave up 0 bases and J gave up 1 base, with 12 bases separating them. The CDR3 consists of 16 residues. The DNA for the CDR3 is TGCGCCAGCAGCCAAGATCCCGGACAGAAGAACACTGAAGCTTTCTTT. Translated, it gives CASSQDPGQKNTEAFF.

The rearrangement uses TRBV19 and TRBJ1-1, with 9 nucleotides matching TRBD1. Per germline, CDR1 LNHDA and CDR2 SQIVND (reference sequence). Losses at the gene ends were 10 bases for V and 6 bases for J; bases not matched to a gene: 15. The CDR3 has 15 residues. CDR3 nucleotides: TGTGCCATCGGGACAGGGTCAAATCGTGGGTCTGAAGCTTTCTTT. It specifies CAIGTGSNRGSEAFF.

The chain is built from TRBV7-3 and TRBJ1-6, with TRBD1 matching 9 bases. The CDR3 loop spans 15 amino acids. Per the germline V gene, CDR1 is SGHTA and CDR2 is FQGTGA. Germline trimming cut 4 bases from V and 11 bases from J; bases unmatched to any gene: 9. CDR3 coding DNA: TGTGCCAGCAGCTCATCCGGGACAGGGATTACACCCCTCCACTTT. It codes for CASSSSGTGITPLHF.

The chain recombines TRBV27 with TRBJ2-7, with a possible D match to TRBD2 (5 bases). In germline, CDR1 is MNHEY, CDR2 SMNVEV (reference sequence). V lost 0 bases, J lost 2 bases, and 14 bases lay in between. This CDR3 is 16 amino acids long. Here the CDR3 DNA reads TGTGCCAGCAGTTTATCGGCGCGGGTCGGCCCCTACGAGCAGTACTTC. Protein: CASSLSARVGPYEQYF.

The rearrangement links TRBV28 to TRBJ2-1; weak D call: TRBD1 (5 bases). This CDR3 is 14 amino acids long. Trimming removed 6 bases from V and 5 bases from J, with 14 bases in between. Germline V gene lookup returns CDR1 MDHEN and CDR2 SYDVKM. The CDR3 spells CASSKSDTHNEQFF. The CDR3 nucleotides read TGTGCCAGCAGCAAATCGGACACTCACAATGAGCAGTTCTTC.

The chain is built from TRBV15 and TRBJ1-6; D call uncertain. Germline V lookup: CDR1 LNHNV, CDR2 YYDKDF (reference sequence). Trimming removed 1 base from V and 9 bases from J, with 10 bases in between. The CDR3 spans 14 residues. The CDR3 DNA sequence: TGTGCCACCAGCAGAGCGGGTTTGGGTTCACCCCTCCACTTT. Protein: CATSRAGLGSPLHF.

The genes are TRBV28 and TRBJ1-3, with TRBD1 as a possible D gene (5 bases). From germline, CDR1 is MDHEN and CDR2 SYDVKM. V lost 4 bases to trimming and J lost 0 bases, with 16 bases between them. The CDR3 has 17 amino acids. CDR3 sequence reads: CASSSDNLSLSGNTIYF. The CDR3 nucleotides read TGTGCCAGCAGTTCGGACAACCTAAGCCTCTCTGGAAACACCATATATTTT.

The V gene is TRBV6-5, the J gene TRBJ2-5, with 7 nucleotides matching TRBD1. This CDR3 is built from 13 residues. With 6 bases clipped from V and 5 bases from J, the junction kept 6 bases outside the gene matches. Germline lookup yields CDR1 MNHEY and CDR2 SVGAGI. DNA of the CDR3: TGTGCCAGCAGCAGGGACAGAGGCGAGACCCAGTACTTC. This codes for CASSRDRGETQYF.

The V gene is TRBV7-9, the J gene TRBJ1-5; 7 nucleotides align to TRBD1. Per germline, CDR1 SEHNR and CDR2 FQNEAQ (reference sequence). The J segment lost 2 bases and the V segment lost 5 bases, leaving 6 bases of the junction unmatched. This CDR3 region has 15 residues. The CDR3, as DNA: TGTGCCAGCAGCCAGGGGGGCCATGGCAATCAGCCCCAGCATTTT. Translating it yields CASSQGGHGNQPQHF.

Of note for this clone: A much bigger clone sits one base away, suggesting this may be a read error. In the same sample, other DNA sequences code for this CDR3. The gene calls are TRBV6-5 and TRBJ2-3; D possibly corresponds to TRBD1 (6 bases). V lost 6 bases, J lost 0 bases, and 13 bases lay in between. The length of the CDR3 is 15 residues. The V gene's germline CDR1 is MNHEY and CDR2 SVGAGI. CDR3 residues: CASRNSGASTDTQYF. The CDR3 DNA follows: TGTGCCAGCAGAAATTCAGGGGCTAGCACAGATACGCAGTATTTT.

The chain links TRBV5-1 to TRBJ2-1; D not resolved. The CDR3 loop spans 13 amino acids. Germline V CDR1 and CDR2: SGHRS, YFSETQ. Trimming took off 4 bases at V and 0 bases at J, with 5 bases between the two ends. The CDR3 reads CASSRISYNEQFF. The CDR3 region has the DNA TGCGCCAGCAGCCGTATCTCCTACAATGAGCAGTTCTTC.

The chain joins TRBV6-6 to TRBJ2-1; TRBD1 is a possible D gene (5 bases). The CDR3 runs to 13 residues. Trimming took off 2 bases at V and 5 bases at J, with 7 bases between the two ends. The V gene's germline CDR1 is MNHNY and CDR2 SVGAGI (reference sequence). CDR3 DNA: TGTGCCAGCAGTTACGACAGAAACAATGAGCAGTTCTTC. This gives the protein CASSYDRNNEQFF.

The chain combines TRBV7-9 with TRBJ1-2; D unclear. The V end lost 4 bases, the J end lost 0 bases, and 9 bases lay between the germline ends. Germline V CDR1 and CDR2: SEHNR, FQNEAQ (reference sequence). The CDR3 contains 14 residues. The CDR3 bases are TGTGCCAGCAGCTACGACGGGGCTAACTATGGCTACACCTTC. Translation gives CASSYDGANYGYTF.

This clone has just a few counts. The chain is built from TRBV5-4 and TRBJ2-3; 7 positions agree with TRBD2. V was clipped by 2 bases and J by 4 bases; unmatched bases: 7. The CDR3 totals 15 residues. CDR1 is SGHNT, CDR2 YYREEE, per germline (reference sequence). CDR3 sequence reads: CASSFGAGSADTQYF. CDR3 in DNA: TGTGCCAGCAGCTTCGGAGCGGGGAGTGCAGATACGCAGTATTTT.

The rearrangement joins TRBV10-3 to TRBJ2-1; TRBD2 is a possible D gene (5 bases). Germline V CDR1 and CDR2: ENHRY, SYGVKD. The CDR3 extends over 15 amino acids. The V and J ends lost 6 bases and 3 bases respectively, with 15 bases between them. CDR3 loop: CAISDYRGRYNEQFF. In DNA form, the CDR3 reads TGTGCCATCAGCGATTACCGGGGTCGCTACAATGAGCAGTTCTTC.

This chain joins TRBV11-2 and TRBJ1-2, with TRBD1 identical over 7 bases. V lost 3 bases, J lost 7 bases, and 5 bases stayed unmatched. The CDR3 contains 13 residues. Germline V gene data show CDR1 as SGHAT and CDR2 as FQNNGV. This CDR3 is CASSFNRGSGYTF. The DNA for the CDR3 is TGTGCCAGCAGCTTCAACAGGGGTAGTGGCTACACCTTC.

The rearrangement joins TRBV13 to TRBJ2-7, with D perhaps matching TRBD1 (5 bases). Deletions cut 3 bases from V and 4 bases from J, with 13 bases between. CDR1 and CDR2 from the germline V gene are PRHDT and FYEKMQ (reference sequence). The CDR3 runs to 14 residues. The CDR3 reads CASSFPQGRYEQYF. For the CDR3, the DNA is TGTGCCAGCAGCTTTCCCCAGGGAAGGTACGAGCAGTACTTC.

This chain joins TRBV5-6 and TRBJ2-1; 8 nucleotides match TRBD2. With V trimmed by 4 bases and J by 6 bases, 9 bases remained unmatched. The CDR3 spans 15 residues. The germline V gene has CDR1 SGHDT and CDR2 YYEEEE. CDR3 amino acids: CASSPPGTSRNEQFF. In DNA form, the CDR3 reads TGTGCCAGCAGCCCCCCCGGGACTAGTCGCAATGAGCAGTTCTTC.

This sequence joins TRBV3-1 (or the pseudogene TRBV3-2) and TRBJ2-3; 13 bases are a match to TRBD2. Germline V CDR1 and CDR2: LGHDT, YNNKEL (reference sequence). Unmatched junction bases numbered 3, after V lost 4 bases and J lost 2 bases. CDR3 length: 16 residues. The CDR3 spells CASSLGTSGDTDTQYF. CDR3 sequence (DNA): TGTGCCAGCAGCCTGGGGACTAGCGGGGACACAGATACGCAGTATTTT.

This clone was found many times. The chain couples TRBV6-5 to TRBJ1-2, with D perhaps matching TRBD1 (6 bases). Trimming stripped 5 bases from V and 4 bases from J, with 14 bases between. The CDR3 sequence is 14 residues long. Germline V gives CDR1 MNHEY, CDR2 SVGAGI. CDR3 bases: TGTGCCAGCAGTACCTTGGACAGCTTCTATGGCTACACCTTC. Its protein product is CASSTLDSFYGYTF.

The chain joins TRBV15 to TRBJ1-5; 8 bases match TRBD1. The CDR3 consists of 17 residues. V gave up 1 base and J gave up 3 bases; unmatched junction bases: 8. CDR1 LNHNV and CDR2 YYDKDF come from the germline V gene (reference sequence). Written as DNA, the CDR3 is TGTGCCACCAGCAGAGCGGTCGGACAGGGAGACAATCAGCCCCAGCATTTT. It encodes CATSRAVGQGDNQPQHF.

This chain's CDR3 is CASSYSLGRPRSGRSYEQYF. CDR3 coding DNA: TGTGCCAGCAGTTACTCGTTGGGGCGGCCGCGTAGCGGGAGATCCTACGAGCAGTACTTC. The rearrangement links TRBV6-2 or TRBV6-3 to TRBJ2-7; 9 bases agree with TRBD2. The CDR3 is 20 residues long. The J segment lost 1 base and the V segment lost 0 bases, leaving 16 bases of the junction unmatched. Germline CDR1 reads MNHEY; CDR2 reads SVGEGT.

This chain uses TRBV7-9 with TRBJ2-7; D is ambiguous. The V gene's germline CDR1 is SEHNR and CDR2 FQNEAQ (reference sequence). The ends were cut back, 5 bases at V and 6 bases at J, with 17 bases in the middle. The CDR3 loop spans 14 amino acids. CDR3 bases: TGTGCCAGCAGCCCCCCGCCGACTCCATCCGAGCAGTACTTC. Protein sequence: CASSPPPTPSEQYF.

V and J are TRBV11-2 and TRBJ2-1, with D maybe TRBD2 (5 bases). The CDR3 covers 12 residues. Germline assignment: CDR1 SGHAT and CDR2 FQNNGV. V lost 5 bases, J lost 15 bases, and 17 bases lay in between. As DNA, the CDR3 is TGTGCCAGCAGCCCGAATGGGGAGATGCGGTTCTTC. This translates into CASSPNGEMRFF. Together with reference TRBV11-2 and TRBJ2-1, the CDR3 gives the full variable domain: EAGVAQSPRYKIIEKRQSVAFWCNPISGHATLYWYQQILGQGPKLLIQFQNNGVVDDSQLPKDRFSAERLKGVDSTLKIQPAKLEDSAVYLCASSPNGEMRFFGPGTRLTVL.

The chain carries TRBV27 and TRBJ1-2, with 7 bases aligning to TRBD1. The CDR3 contains 15 residues. The V and J ends lost 6 bases and 2 bases, in that order; junction bases with no gene match: 9. CDR1 and CDR2 (germline): MNHEY, SMNVEV (reference sequence). The CDR3 loop is CASRSDRAINYGYTF. Here the CDR3 DNA reads TGTGCCAGCAGATCTGACAGGGCGATAAACTATGGCTACACCTTC.

This chain uses TRBV4-2 with TRBJ2-7; no clear D. The CDR3 runs 14 residues. The V gene lost 6 bases and the J gene lost 1 base, with 13 bases spanning the gap. In germline, CDR1 is LGHNA, CDR2 YNFKEQ. The CDR3 DNA reads TGTGCCAGCAGTCACTTAACGGGTTCCTACGAGCAGTACTTC. Its protein is CASSHLTGSYEQYF.

The CDR3 protein is CASTWLATGELFF. The CDR3, as DNA: TGTGCCAGTACTTGGCTAGCCACCGGGGAGCTGTTTTTT. V and J are TRBV19 and TRBJ2-2; weak D call: TRBD2 (5 bases). The CDR3 is 13 amino acids. The germline CDR1 and CDR2 sequences are LNHDA and SQIVND (reference sequence). Deletions cut 7 bases from V and 4 bases from J, with 10 bases between.

The CDR3 sequence: CASSVATGIAGDQETQYF. The CDR3 DNA is TGTGCCAGCAGCGTAGCTACTGGGATAGCGGGGGACCAAGAGACCCAGTACTTC. V and J are TRBV9 and TRBJ2-5; the match to TRBD2 covers 9 bases. The CDR3 has 18 amino acids. Trimming took 0 bases from V and 0 from J; bases not matched to a gene: 9. Germline-derived CDR1 and CDR2 are SGDLS and YYNGEE.

V usage is TRBV29-1 and J usage is TRBJ2-5; TRBD1 agrees at 7 bases. The CDR3 length is 13 residues. Germline CDR1 reads SQVTM; CDR2 reads ANQGSEA. J was trimmed by 6 bases and V by 4 bases; bases with no gene match: 8. The DNA for the CDR3 is TGCAGCGTTGGAGTAGGGGGCAGGCAGACCCAGTACTTC. Translating it yields CSVGVGGRQTQYF. Drawing the rest from reference TRBV29-1 and TRBJ2-5, the complete variable domain is SAVISQKPSRDICQRGTSLTIQCQVDSQVTMMFWYRQQPGQSLTLIATANQGSEATYESGFVIDKFPISRPNLTFSTLTVSNMSPEDSSIYLCSVGVGGRQTQYFGPGTRLLVL.

The sample holds one count of this clone. The rearrangement joins TRBV11-2 to TRBJ2-6; D is uncertain. The CDR3 contains 15 residues. Deletions cut 5 bases from V and 1 base from J, with 9 bases between. Per germline, CDR1 SGHAT and CDR2 FQNNGV. This chain's CDR3 is CASSPSLSGANVLTF. CDR3 DNA: TGTGCCAGCAGCCCATCACTTTCTGGGGCCAACGTCCTGACTTTC.